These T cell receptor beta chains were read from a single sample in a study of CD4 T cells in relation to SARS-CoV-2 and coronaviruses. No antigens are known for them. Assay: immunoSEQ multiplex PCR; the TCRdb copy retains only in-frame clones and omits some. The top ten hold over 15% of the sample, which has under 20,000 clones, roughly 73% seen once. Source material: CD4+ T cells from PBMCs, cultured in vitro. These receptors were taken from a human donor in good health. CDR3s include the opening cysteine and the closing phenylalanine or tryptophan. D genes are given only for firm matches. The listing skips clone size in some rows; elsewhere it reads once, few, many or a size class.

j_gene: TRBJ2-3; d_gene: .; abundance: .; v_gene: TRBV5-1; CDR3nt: TGCGCCAGCAGCTCTAGCACAGATACGCAGTATTTT; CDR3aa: CASSSSTDTQYF
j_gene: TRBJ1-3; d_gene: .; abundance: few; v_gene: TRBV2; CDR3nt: TGTGCCAGCAGCCCACAGGGCTCTGGAAACACCATATATTTT; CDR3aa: CASSPQGSGNTIYF
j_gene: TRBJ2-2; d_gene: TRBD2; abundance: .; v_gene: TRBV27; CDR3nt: TGTGCCAGCAGTCTAGCGGGAGGGAGCACCGGGGAGCTGTTTTTT; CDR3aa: CASSLAGGSTGELFF
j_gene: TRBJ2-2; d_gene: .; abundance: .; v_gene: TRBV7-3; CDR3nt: TGTGCCAGCAGCCCCGGGTCTTCCGGGGAGCTGTTTTTT; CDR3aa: CASSPGSSGELFF
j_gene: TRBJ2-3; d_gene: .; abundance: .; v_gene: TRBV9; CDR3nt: TGTGCCAGCAGCGTAGGAACGTCCGTTAATACGCAGTATTTT; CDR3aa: CASSVGTSVNTQYF
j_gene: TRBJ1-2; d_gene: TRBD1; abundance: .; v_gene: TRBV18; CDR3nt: TGTGCCAGCTTCACAGGGGCTAACTATGGCTACACCTTC; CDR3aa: CASFTGANYGYTF
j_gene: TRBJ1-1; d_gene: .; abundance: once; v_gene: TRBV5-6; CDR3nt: TGTGCCAGCAGCCGTTGGACGGCTGAAGCTTTCTTT; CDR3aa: CASSRWTAEAFF
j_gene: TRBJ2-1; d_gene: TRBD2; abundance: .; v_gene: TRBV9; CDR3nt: TGTGCCAGCAGCTCAGCGGGAGGAAAGTTCTTC; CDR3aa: CASSSAGGKFF
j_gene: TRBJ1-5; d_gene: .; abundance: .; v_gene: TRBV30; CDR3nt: TGTGCCTGGAGTCCCGGGGGGATAGGCAATCAGCCCCAGCATTTT; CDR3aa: CAWSPGGIGNQPQHF
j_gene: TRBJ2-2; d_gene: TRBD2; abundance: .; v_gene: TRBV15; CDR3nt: TGTGCCACCAGCACCGGACTAGCGGGGAACACCGGGGAGCTGTTTTTT; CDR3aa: CATSTGLAGNTGELFF
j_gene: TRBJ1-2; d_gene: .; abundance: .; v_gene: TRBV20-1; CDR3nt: TGCAGTGCTAGTACGGGACCGAACTATGGCTACACCTTC; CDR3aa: CSASTGPNYGYTF
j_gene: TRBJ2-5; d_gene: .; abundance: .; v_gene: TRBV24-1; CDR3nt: TGTGCCACCAGTGATTTGAGGGACACGGAGACCCAGTACTTC; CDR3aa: CATSDLRDTETQYF
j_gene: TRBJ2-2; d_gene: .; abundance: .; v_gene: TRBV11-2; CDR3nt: TGTGCCAGCAGCTTCTGGGGTGGTGGAGCCGGGGAGCTGTTTTTT; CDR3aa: CASSFWGGGAGELFF
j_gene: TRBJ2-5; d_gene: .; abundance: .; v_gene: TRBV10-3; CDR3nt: TGTGCCATCAGTGAGTCGCGGGAAGGAGAGACCCAGTACTTC; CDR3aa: CAISESREGETQYF
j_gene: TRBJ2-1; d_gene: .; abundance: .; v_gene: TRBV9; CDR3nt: TGTGCCAGCAGCGCCGGGAGAGGTCTCCGCTCCTACAATGAGCAGTTCTTC; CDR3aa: CASSAGRGLRSYNEQFF
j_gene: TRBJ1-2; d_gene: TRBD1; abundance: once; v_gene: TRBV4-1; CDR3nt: TGCGCCAGCAGCAACGACCGGGACAGCCTCTATGGCTACACCTTC; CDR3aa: CASSNDRDSLYGYTF
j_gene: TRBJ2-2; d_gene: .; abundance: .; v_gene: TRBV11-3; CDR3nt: TGTGCCAGCAGCTCAAATCAGGGCACCGGGGAGCTGTTTTTT; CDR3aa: CASSSNQGTGELFF
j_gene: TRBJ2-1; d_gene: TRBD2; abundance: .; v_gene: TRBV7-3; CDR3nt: TGTGCCAGCAGCCAAAAGGCTAGCGGGAAGAGCTCCTACAATGAGCAGTTCTTC; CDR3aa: CASSQKASGKSSYNEQFF
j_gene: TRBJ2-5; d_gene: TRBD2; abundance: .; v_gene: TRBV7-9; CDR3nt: TGTGCCAGCAGCTTAGTACCAGCGGGAGAAGAGACCCAGTACTTC; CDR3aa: CASSLVPAGEETQYF
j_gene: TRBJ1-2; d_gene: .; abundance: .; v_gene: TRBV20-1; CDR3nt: TGCAGTGCGCCTATAGGAGGTGGCTACACCTTC; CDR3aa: CSAPIGGGYTF
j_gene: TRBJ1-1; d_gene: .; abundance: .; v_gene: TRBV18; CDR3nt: TGTGCCAGCTCATTAAGGGGACCGAACACTGAAGCTTTCTTT; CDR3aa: CASSLRGPNTEAFF
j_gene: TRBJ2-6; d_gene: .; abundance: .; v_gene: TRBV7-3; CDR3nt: TGTGCCAGCAGCTTATGGGGTGTGTCGGGGGCCAACGTCCTGACTTTC; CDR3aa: CASSLWGVSGANVLTF
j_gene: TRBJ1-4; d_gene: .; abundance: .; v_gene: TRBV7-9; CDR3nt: TGTGCCAGCAGCTTCTCTGTAGAGATCATACCAACTAATGAAAAACTGTTTTTT; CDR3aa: CASSFSVEIIPTNEKLFF
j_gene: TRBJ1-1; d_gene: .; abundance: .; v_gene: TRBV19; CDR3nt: TGTGCCAGTAGTCCCCGGGACCGGAGGCTGAACACTGAAGCTTTCTTT; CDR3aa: CASSPRDRRLNTEAFF
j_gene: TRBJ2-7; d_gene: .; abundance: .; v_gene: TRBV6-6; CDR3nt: TGTGCCAGCAGTATCCCTCCCGGGCAGGGGAACTACGAGCAGTACTTC; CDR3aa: CASSIPPGQGNYEQYF
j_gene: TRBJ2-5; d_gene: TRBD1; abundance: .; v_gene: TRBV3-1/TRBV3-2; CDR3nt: TGTGCCAGCAGCGACGCAGACAGGGCCGGTCGGGAGACCCAGTACTTC; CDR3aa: CASSDADRAGRETQYF
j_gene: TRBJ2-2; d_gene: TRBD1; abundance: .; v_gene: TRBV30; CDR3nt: TGTGCCTGGAGCTACGGACAGGGCGGCGCCGGGGAGCTGTTTTTT; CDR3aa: CAWSYGQGGAGELFF
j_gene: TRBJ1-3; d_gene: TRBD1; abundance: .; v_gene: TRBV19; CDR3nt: TGTGCCAGTAGGGAAGGGACAGGGGATAGAGACACCATATATTTT; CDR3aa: CASREGTGDRDTIYF
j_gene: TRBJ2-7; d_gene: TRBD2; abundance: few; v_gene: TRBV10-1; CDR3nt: TGCGCCAGCAGTGGTCCCTCACCGAGCGGGAGACGGGAAGTATACGAGCAGTACTTC; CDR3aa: CASSGPSPSGRREVYEQYF
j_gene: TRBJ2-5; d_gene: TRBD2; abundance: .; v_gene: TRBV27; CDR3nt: TGTGCCAGCAGTCGGAAGAGCGGGAGATGGGAAGAGACCCAGTACTTC; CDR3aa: CASSRKSGRWEETQYF
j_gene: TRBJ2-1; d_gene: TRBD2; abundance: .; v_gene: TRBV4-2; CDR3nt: TGTGCCAGCAGCCAAGGGCTAGCGGACTACAATGAGCAGTTCTTC; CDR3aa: CASSQGLADYNEQFF
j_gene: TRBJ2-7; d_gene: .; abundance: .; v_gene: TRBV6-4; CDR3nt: TGTGCCAGCGGCCCCGACAGGTTGTCCGAGCAGTACTTC; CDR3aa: CASGPDRLSEQYF
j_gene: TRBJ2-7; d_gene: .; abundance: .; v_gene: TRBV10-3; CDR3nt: TGTGCCATCAGTGGGGGGGAGACATCCTACGAGCAGTACTTC; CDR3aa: CAISGGETSYEQYF
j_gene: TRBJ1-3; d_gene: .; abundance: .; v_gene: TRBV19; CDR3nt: TGTGCCAGTAGTAACAGGGCCTCTGGAAACACCATATATTTT; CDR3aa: CASSNRASGNTIYF
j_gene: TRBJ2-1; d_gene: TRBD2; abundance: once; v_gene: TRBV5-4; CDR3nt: TGTGCCAGCAGCTTGGACCTAGCGGGCTCCTACAATGAGCAGTTCTTC; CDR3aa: CASSLDLAGSYNEQFF
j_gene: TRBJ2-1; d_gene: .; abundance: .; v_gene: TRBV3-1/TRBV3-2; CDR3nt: TGTGCCAGCAGCCAAGTCTCACGCTCCTACAATGAGCAGTTCTTC; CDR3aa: CASSQVSRSYNEQFF
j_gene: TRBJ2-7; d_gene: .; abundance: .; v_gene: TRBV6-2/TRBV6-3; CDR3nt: TGTGCCAGCAGCCTACAGGGTTATTACCACGAGCAGTACTTC; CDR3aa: CASSLQGYYHEQYF
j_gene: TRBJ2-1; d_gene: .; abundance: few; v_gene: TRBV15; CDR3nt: TGTGCCACCAGCTGGCGGAGTAGCGTCAATGAGCAGTTCTTC; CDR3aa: CATSWRSSVNEQFF
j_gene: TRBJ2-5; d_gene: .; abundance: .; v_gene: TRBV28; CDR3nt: TGTGCCAGCAGTTTATACGTAGAGACCCAGTACTTC; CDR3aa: CASSLYVETQYF
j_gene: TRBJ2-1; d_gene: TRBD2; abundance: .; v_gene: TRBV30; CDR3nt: TGTGCCTGGAGGAAGCTAGCGGGGGGGTACAATGAGCAGTTCTTC; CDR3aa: CAWRKLAGGYNEQFF
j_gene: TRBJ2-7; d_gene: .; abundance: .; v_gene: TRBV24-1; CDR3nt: TGTGCCACCAGTGACCTGGACAGCGAGGAGCAGTACTTC; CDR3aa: CATSDLDSEEQYF
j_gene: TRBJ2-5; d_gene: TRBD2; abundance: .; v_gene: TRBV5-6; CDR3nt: TGTGCCAGCAGCCCCGGGACTAGCGGAGAGACCCAGTACTTC; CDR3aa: CASSPGTSGETQYF
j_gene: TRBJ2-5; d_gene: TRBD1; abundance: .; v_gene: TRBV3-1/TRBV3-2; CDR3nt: TGTGCCAGCAGCCGGGACAGTAAAGAGACCCAGTACTTC; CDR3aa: CASSRDSKETQYF
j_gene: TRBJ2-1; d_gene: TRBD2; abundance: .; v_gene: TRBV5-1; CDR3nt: TGCGCCAGCAGCCCGACTAGCGGGTCCTACAATGAGCAGTTCTTC; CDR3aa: CASSPTSGSYNEQFF
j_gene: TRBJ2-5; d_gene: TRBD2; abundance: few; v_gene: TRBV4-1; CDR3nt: TGCGCCAGCAGCCAAGAATTCCGGACTAGCGAAGCGGAGACCCAGTACTTC; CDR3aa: CASSQEFRTSEAETQYF
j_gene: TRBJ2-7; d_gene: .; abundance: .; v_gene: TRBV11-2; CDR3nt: TGTGCCAGCAGCCTCCGAACCGAGCAGTACTTC; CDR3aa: CASSLRTEQYF
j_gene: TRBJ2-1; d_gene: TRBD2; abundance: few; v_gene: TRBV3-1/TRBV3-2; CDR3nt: TGTGCCAGCAGCCCCGACGGAGCGGGAGGGAGCGAGCAGTTCTTC; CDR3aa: CASSPDGAGGSEQFF
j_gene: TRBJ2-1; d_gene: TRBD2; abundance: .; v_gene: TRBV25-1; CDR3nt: TGTGCCAGCAGTGGGAGCGGGAGCATCGATGAGCAGTTCTTC; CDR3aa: CASSGSGSIDEQFF
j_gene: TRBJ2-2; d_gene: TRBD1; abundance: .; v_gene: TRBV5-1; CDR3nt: TGCGCCAGCACGTCCGGGACAGGGGGCGCCTGGAACACCGGGGAGCTGTTTTTT; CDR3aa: CASTSGTGGAWNTGELFF
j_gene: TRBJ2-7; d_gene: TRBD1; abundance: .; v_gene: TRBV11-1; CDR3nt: TGTGCCAGCAGCCCCAGGACAGGGAACTACGAGCAGTACTTC; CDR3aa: CASSPRTGNYEQYF
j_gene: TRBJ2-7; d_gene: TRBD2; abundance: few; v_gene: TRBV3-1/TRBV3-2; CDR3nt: TGTGCCAGCAGCCAAGGACTAGCGGGAGCCTTCGAGCAGTACTTC; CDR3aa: CASSQGLAGAFEQYF
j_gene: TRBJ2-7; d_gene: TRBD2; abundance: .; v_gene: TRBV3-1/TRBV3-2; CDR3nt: TGTGCCAGCAGCCCTCGGACTAGCGGGAGGGGTTGGGCCTACGAGCAGTACTTC; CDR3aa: CASSPRTSGRGWAYEQYF
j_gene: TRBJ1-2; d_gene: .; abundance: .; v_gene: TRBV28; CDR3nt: TGTGCCAGCTCCGGCTCGGGCTATGGCTACACCTTC; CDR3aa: CASSGSGYGYTF
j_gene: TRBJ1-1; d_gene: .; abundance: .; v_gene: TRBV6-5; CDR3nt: TGTGCCAGCAGTACGGGGACTGAAGCTTTCTTT; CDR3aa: CASSTGTEAFF
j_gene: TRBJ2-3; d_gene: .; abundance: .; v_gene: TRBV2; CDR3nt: TGTGCCAGCAAGCAAGCGGGAGATACGCAGTATTTT; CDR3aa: CASKQAGDTQYF
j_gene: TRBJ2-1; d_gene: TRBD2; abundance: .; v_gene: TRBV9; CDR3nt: TGTGCCAGCACCGAGGGACTAGCGGGATACAATGAGCAGTTCTTC; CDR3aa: CASTEGLAGYNEQFF
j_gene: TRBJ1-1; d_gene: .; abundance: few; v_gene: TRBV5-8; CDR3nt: TGTGCCAGCAGCCCCCGGGGAGGTGAAGCTTTCTTT; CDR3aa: CASSPRGGEAFF
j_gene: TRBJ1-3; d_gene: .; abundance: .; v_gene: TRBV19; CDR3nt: TGTGCCACCATGGATCGGACAGCTGGAAACACCATATATTTT; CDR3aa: CATMDRTAGNTIYF
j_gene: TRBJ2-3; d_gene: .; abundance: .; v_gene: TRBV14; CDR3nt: TGTGCCAGCAGCCAAGCACGGGTTAGCACAGATACGCAGTATTTT; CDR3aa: CASSQARVSTDTQYF
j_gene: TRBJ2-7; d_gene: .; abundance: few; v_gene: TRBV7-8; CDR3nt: TGTGCCAGCAGCTTGTATAAGTCGGAGCAGTACTTC; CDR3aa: CASSLYKSEQYF